Sequencing of this T cell receptor beta chain was carried out in a study of blood T cell repertoires in COVID-19. Study background: Donors in Cohort 3 counted as recovered after two negative PCRs, clearance, or symptom resolution.

This table comes from immunoSEQ multiplex PCR, and its TCRdb copy is limited to in-frame clones, with some not included. The top ten clones hold roughly 25% of a sample with fewer than 250,000 clones, around 86% of them seen once. The sequenced sample consisted of PBMCs or T cells enriched from blood (not recorded which). The origin of this receptor is a woman aged 40-49 years in a cohort exposed to, infected with or recovered from COVID-19 (not recorded which).

CDR3: CASSLLARSTREQFF. CDR3 nucleotides: TGTGCCAGCAGCCTTCTAGCAAGATCTACAAGGGAGCAGTTCTTC. The gene calls are TRBV7-2 and TRBJ2-1, with TRBD2 as a possible D gene (5 bases). Germline V gene data show CDR1 as SGHTA and CDR2 as FQGNSA. Trimming shortened V by 5 bases and J by 10 bases, and 21 bases separated the two germline ends. The CDR3 spans 15 residues.